These T cell receptor beta chains were read from a single sample in a study of shared clonotypes between healthy human individuals. Only in-frame clones appear in the TCRdb table, and some are missing; sequencing was by immunoSEQ multiplex PCR. The sample includes around 980,000 clones, 75% to 85% of them seen just once. The sample was memory CD4+ T cells from PBMCs. These receptors all come from a man between 18 and 35 years old in good health. Some clones in this sample may be carry-over from other donors' samples. The CDR3 runs from the conserved cysteine through the conserved F or W. The D gene is left open where the match is weak. Clone size appears in some rows only: once, few, many, or a class for an expanded clone.

TRBD2,TRBV5-1,TRBJ2-2,many,15,CASSLDAAGAGELFF,TGCGCCAGCAGCTTGGACGCGGCGGGGGCCGGGGAGCTGTTTTTT
-,TRBV7-3,TRBJ2-1,-,13,CASSDHRANEQFF,TGTGCCAGCAGCGACCACAGGGCCAATGAGCAGTTCTTC
TRBD2,TRBV5-1,TRBJ2-1,-,20,CASSLEREGPRRLVYNEQFF,TGCGCCAGCAGCTTGGAACGGGAGGGCCCTCGGAGGTTGGTTTACAATGAGCAGTTCTTC
-,TRBV11-2,TRBJ1-2,few,12,CASSQRNYGYTF,TGTGCCAGCAGCCAGCGGAACTATGGCTACACCTTC
-,TRBV30,TRBJ1-1,-,13,CAWSVPPGREAFF,TGTGCCTGGAGTGTACCCCCGGGGAGGGAAGCTTTCTTT
TRBD2,TRBV4-2,TRBJ2-1,-,18,CASSQETAGGPRGDEQFF,TGTGCCAGCAGCCAAGAAACAGCGGGAGGCCCTCGGGGCGATGAGCAGTTCTTC
-,TRBV2,TRBJ2-2,-,13,CASSESGSGELFF,TGTGCCAGCAGTGAGTCGGGAAGCGGGGAGCTGTTTTTT
-,TRBV19,TRBJ2-1,-,19,CASSIAKTKSSRSYNEQFF,TGTGCCAGTAGTATAGCGAAGACAAAGTCTAGTCGTTCCTACAATGAGCAGTTCTTC
-,TRBV30,TRBJ2-5,-,11,CAWVRWETQYF,TGTGCCTGGGTCAGGTGGGAGACCCAGTACTTC
-,TRBV4-1,TRBJ1-2,-,13,CASSQEIHHGYTF,TGCGCCAGCAGCCAAGAGATACACCATGGCTACACCTTC
-,TRBV20-1,TRBJ2-7,-,11,CSAREIYEQYF,TGCAGTGCTAGAGAAATCTACGAGCAGTACTTC
-,TRBV2,TRBJ1-3,-,12,CASRGEINTIYF,TGTGCCAGCAGGGGTGAAATAAACACCATATATTTT
-,TRBV6-5,TRBJ2-6,-,16,CASSYRGRDGANVLTF,TGTGCCAGCAGTTACCGGGGCAGGGATGGGGCCAACGTCCTGACTTTC
-,TRBV5-1,TRBJ2-3,once,17,CASSLGALGPQTDTQYF,TGCGCCAGCAGCTTGGGGGCCTTGGGTCCACAAACAGATACGCAGTATTTT
TRBD2,TRBV15,TRBJ2-3,-,20,CATSRVQTSGSGGSTDTQYF,TGTGCCACCAGCCGGGTCCAGACTAGCGGGAGTGGGGGAAGCACAGATACGCAGTATTTT
TRBD2,TRBV7-9,TRBJ2-1,-,15,CASSPGRGTYNEQFF,TGTGCCAGCAGCCCCGGGAGGGGAACCTACAATGAGCAGTTCTTC
-,TRBV2,TRBJ1-3,-,13,CASSVGSGNTIYF,TGTGCCAGCAGTGTGGGCTCTGGAAACACCATATATTTT
TRBD1,TRBV6-1,TRBJ1-2,-,13,CAIPRDRVEGYTF,TGTGCCATACCCCGGGACAGGGTGGAGGGCTACACCTTC
TRBD2,TRBV7-8,TRBJ2-1,once,16,CASSLGTSGRRNEQFF,TGTGCCAGCAGCTTAGGGACTAGCGGGCGAAGGAATGAGCAGTTCTTC
-,TRBV6-1,TRBJ2-5,-,15,CASTWVGDTQETQYF,TGTGCCAGCACCTGGGTAGGGGACACACAAGAGACCCAGTACTTC
-,TRBV5-1,TRBJ1-1,few,13,CASSLVEGTEAFF,TGCGCCAGCAGCTTGGTTGAGGGCACTGAAGCTTTCTTT
TRBD1,TRBV4-2,TRBJ1-1,-,14,CASSQERTGGEAFF,TGTGCCAGCAGCCAAGAAAGGACAGGGGGTGAAGCTTTCTTT
-,TRBV12-5,TRBJ2-1,-,14,CASGQRLVYNEQFF,TGTGCTAGTGGTCAAAGACTGGTATACAATGAGCAGTTCTTC
-,TRBV5-1,TRBJ2-3,-,16,CASSLVAQTTTDTQYF,TGCGCCAGCAGCTTAGTTGCCCAGACTACCACAGATACGCAGTATTTT
TRBD2,TRBV10-3,TRBJ2-1,-,18,CAIRKSSGQPSSYNEQFF,TGTGCCATCCGGAAATCTAGCGGTCAGCCCAGCTCCTACAATGAGCAGTTCTTC
TRBD1,TRBV7-2,TRBJ1-3,-,15,CASSATGGSGNTIYF,TGTGCCAGCAGCGCGACAGGGGGCTCTGGAAACACCATATATTTT
TRBD1,TRBV7-9,TRBJ2-7,-,15,CASSPGQGISYEQYF,TGTGCCAGCAGCCCCGGACAGGGGATCTCCTACGAGCAGTACTTC
-,TRBV5-4,TRBJ2-7,-,14,CASSPVGQSYEQYF,TGTGCCAGCAGCCCAGTTGGCCAGTCCTACGAGCAGTACTTC
-,TRBV9,TRBJ2-1,-,15,CASSVDTLPYNEQFF,TGTGCCAGCAGCGTAGATACCCTCCCCTACAATGAGCAGTTCTTC
-,TRBV11-2,TRBJ2-7,-,13,CASTLDGVGEQYF,TGTGCCAGCACCTTGGACGGGGTTGGGGAGCAGTACTTC
-,TRBV28,TRBJ1-6,-,17,CASSLPGLSSYNSPLHF,TGTGCCAGCAGTCTCCCAGGGCTAAGCTCCTATAATTCACCCCTCCACTTT
TRBD1,TRBV6-4,TRBJ1-5,-,16,CARIGTGDRGNQPQHF,TGTGCCAGGATAGGGACAGGGGACCGAGGCAATCAGCCCCAGCATTTT
TRBD2,TRBV4-3,TRBJ2-7,-,16,CASSQAWGGASREQYF,TGCGCCAGCAGCCAAGCATGGGGGGGAGCGAGTCGCGAGCAGTACTTC
-,TRBV5-1,TRBJ2-7,-,15,CASSLTPSQSYEQYF,TGCGCCAGCAGCCTCACCCCGTCACAATCCTACGAGCAGTACTTC
TRBD2,TRBV7-3,TRBJ2-7,-,15,CASSFRLAGTYEQYF,TGTGCCAGCAGCTTTCGTCTAGCGGGGACCTACGAGCAGTACTTC
TRBD1,TRBV28,TRBJ1-5,-,16,CASSLIRDRTNQPQHF,TGTGCCAGCAGTTTAATTAGGGACAGAACCAATCAGCCCCAGCATTTT
TRBD2,TRBV10-3,TRBJ2-7,-,17,CAISPGATSASSYEQYF,TGTGCCATCAGTCCCGGGGCAACTAGCGCGAGCTCCTACGAGCAGTACTTC
-,TRBV6-4,TRBJ2-7,once,18,CASSDALPGGHHTYEQYF,TGTGCCAGCAGTGACGCTCTCCCCGGGGGGCATCATACCTACGAGCAGTACTTC
-,TRBV28,TRBJ1-2,-,10,CASSSPGYTF,TGTGCCAGCAGCTCGCCTGGCTACACCTTC
TRBD2,TRBV4-1,TRBJ2-1,-,15,CASSLRLAGGDEQFF,TGCGCCAGCAGCCTCAGACTAGCGGGAGGCGATGAGCAGTTCTTC
-,TRBV19,TRBJ1-1,-,15,CASSIRESGSTEAFF,TGTGCCAGTAGTATACGAGAGTCGGGGAGCACTGAAGCTTTCTTT